The rows below give T cell receptor beta chains drawn from one sample of a study of cytomegalovirus exposure and HLA in healthy donors. The assay was immunoSEQ multiplex PCR, and TCRdb's table has in-frame clones only and misses some. The data hold under 200,000 clones, with around three quarters observed a single time. The source material was PBMCs. The receptor set was obtained from a woman in her fifties or sixties in good health and CMV-seronegative. The CDR3 runs from the conserved cysteine through the conserved F or W. The order of the fields is V gene, D gene, CDR3 protein. D genes are given only for firm matches.

V: TRBV4-3
D: TRBD2
CDR3: CASSQDVRGGNTGELFF

V: TRBV19
D: TRBD1
CDR3: CASSIYLMGQGNQPQHF

V: TRBV7-8
D: TRBD1
CDR3: CASSHTDRGWVNTEAFF

V: TRBV2
D: TRBD1
CDR3: CASSVDRPGNQPQHF

V: TRBV5-1
D: -
CDR3: CASSRDTNPSGNTIYF

V: TRBV29-1
D: TRBD2
CDR3: CSVGLAGANTGELFF

V: TRBV7-3
D: -
CDR3: CASSSGGDEQYF

V: TRBV9
D: -
CDR3: CASSPRAGTNYEQYF

V: TRBV7-2
D: -
CDR3: CASSLGGQTLAKNIQYF

V: TRBV11-3
D: -
CDR3: CASSLGLRGPTGELFF

V: TRBV18
D: -
CDR3: CASSQDSYNEQFF

V: TRBV27
D: TRBD1
CDR3: CASSRKGQGWGGELFF

V: TRBV5-6
D: -
CDR3: CASISFATNEKLFF

V: TRBV30
D: -
CDR3: CAWSPPRETVLWNTEAFF

V: TRBV11-2
D: TRBD2
CDR3: CASSSKSRLAANTGELFF

V: TRBV11-2
D: -
CDR3: CASSPSARGTGELFF

V: TRBV7-2
D: TRBD2
CDR3: CASSPWTSGGEYEQYF

V: TRBV5-1
D: -
CDR3: CASSFPGSGNEQFF

V: TRBV6-1
D: -
CDR3: CATLPGQPYEQYF

V: TRBV4-3
D: TRBD2
CDR3: CASSNWRGRSSGIFNEQFF

V: TRBV30
D: -
CDR3: CAWSTARGRAINQPQHF

V: TRBV2
D: TRBD1
CDR3: CASSPMGQGTQPQHF

V: TRBV5-1
D: -
CDR3: CASSTGEHYEQYF

V: TRBV6-1
D: TRBD1
CDR3: CASSGVQGMFGQPQHF

V: TRBV7-8
D: -
CDR3: CASSDPTVLGVVEQYF

V: TRBV14
D: -
CDR3: CASSQVERLTSTDTQYF

V: TRBV19
D: TRBD1
CDR3: CASSRTGVDYGYTF

V: TRBV11-2
D: TRBD2
CDR3: CASSITSGRRDEQFF

V: TRBV15
D: -
CDR3: CATSRDEGGAFF